This record covers a single TCR beta chain. This sample was included in a study of blood T cell repertoires in COVID-19. As for the study in general: T cells, B-cell-depleted T cells, or PBMCs supplied cDNA or gDNA.

Germline assignment: CDR1 LNHNV and CDR2 YYDKDF (reference sequence). Losses at the gene ends were 9 bases for V and 4 bases for J; bases not matched to a gene: 9. The CDR3 contains 14 residues. In the authors' methods: Reference gene primers were amplified, and this amplification served to estimate nucleated cell counts. The method was immunoSEQ multiplex PCR; TCRdb's version includes in-frame clones alone and lacks a portion of them. The V and J calls and clone size were taken over from that table, and D and trimming were inferred from the DNA. This table holds 60,000 to 95,000 clones, 74% found once.

The specimen sequenced was peripheral blood. V usage is TRBV15 and J usage is TRBJ1-3, with 7 nucleotides matching TRBD1. This receptor was taken from a human donor with acute or convalescent COVID-19. The donor label of this sample is uncertain. CDR3 DNA: TGTGCCACGAACGACAGGGCGGCAGGAAACACCATATATTTT. This encodes CATNDRAAGNTIYF.